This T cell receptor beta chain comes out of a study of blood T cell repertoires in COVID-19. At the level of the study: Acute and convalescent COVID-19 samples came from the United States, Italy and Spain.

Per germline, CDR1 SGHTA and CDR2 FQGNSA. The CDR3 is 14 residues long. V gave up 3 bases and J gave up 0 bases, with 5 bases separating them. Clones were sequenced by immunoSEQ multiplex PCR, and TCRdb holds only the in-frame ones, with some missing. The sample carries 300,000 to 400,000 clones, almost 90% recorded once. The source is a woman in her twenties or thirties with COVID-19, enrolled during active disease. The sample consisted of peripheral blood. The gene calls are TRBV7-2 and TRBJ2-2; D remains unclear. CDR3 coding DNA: TGTGCCAGCAGCTTTACTCCGAACACCGGGGAGCTGTTTTTT. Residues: CASSFTPNTGELFF. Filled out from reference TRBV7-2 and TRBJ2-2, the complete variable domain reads GAGVSQSPSNKVTEKGKDVELRCDPISGHTALYWYRQSLGQGLEFLIYFQGNSAPDKSGLPSDRFSAERTGGSVSTLTIQRTQQEDSAVYLCASSFTPNTGELFFGEGSRLTVL.